This TCR beta chain was identified in a study of patients and donors after allogeneic stem cell transplantation. TCRdb processed the RT-PCR reads anew with MiXCR; each CDR3 protein has one entry. Of 390,000 or so distinct CDR3 sequences in the sample, around 16% were seen once. CDR1 is SGHTA, CDR2 FQGTGA, per germline. The CDR3 loop spans 15 amino acids. Trimming took off 0 bases at V and 1 base at J, with 9 bases between the two ends. This clonotype was seen a few times. This TCR derives from a human donor who was either an allogeneic HSCT recipient or a stem cell or donor lymphocyte infusion donor (not recorded which). It is not recorded whose cells these are; they may come from a transplant donor. The sample was blood, either unsorted or a sorted T cell fraction (not recorded which). This chain links TRBV7-3 with TRBJ1-1; D is possibly TRBD1 (6 bases). The CDR3 DNA follows: TGTGCCAGCAGCTTAACGGGGGGGGCGAACACTGAAGCTTTCTTT. Translated, it gives CASSLTGGANTEAFF. Combining the CDR3 with reference TRBV7-3 and TRBJ1-1 gives the whole variable domain GAGVSQTPSNKVTEKGKYVELRCDPISGHTALYWYRQSLGQGPEFLIYFQGTGAADDSGLPNDRFFAVRPEGSVSTLKIQRTERGDSAVYLCASSLTGGANTEAFFGQGTRLTVV.